At least ten counts were recorded for the clone carrying this TCR beta chain. The antigen remains unidentified. V gave up 4 bases and J gave up 2 bases; unmatched junction bases: 4. Germline-derived CDR1 and CDR2 are LGHDT and YNNKEL (reference sequence). There are 16 residues in the CDR3. The sample belongs to a study of neurological immune-mediated disorders. The authors produced cDNA by 5'RACE using 10-nucleotide random UMIs. Over 190 million TCR-beta sequences from 15-18 subjects came from every sequencing run. TCRdb re-called the 5' RACE reads through MiXCR, storing one row per CDR3 protein. The top ten clones hold 25% to 30% of a sample with tens of thousands of distinct CDR3 sequences, roughly 13% of them seen once. Study-wide points: Multiple sclerosis was found to have the least TCR clonal expansion, below healthy controls, and HTLV-1-associated myelopathy the most.

The sequenced material came from PBMCs. The chain links TRBV3-1 to TRBJ2-3; 12 bases fit TRBD1. The source of this sequence is a woman in her forties or fifties with HTLV-1-associated myelopathy (HAM/TSP). The chain's CDR3 is CASSPGTGGVTDTQYF. The CDR3 region has the DNA TGTGCCAGCAGCCCCGGGACAGGGGGCGTCACAGATACGCAGTATTTT.